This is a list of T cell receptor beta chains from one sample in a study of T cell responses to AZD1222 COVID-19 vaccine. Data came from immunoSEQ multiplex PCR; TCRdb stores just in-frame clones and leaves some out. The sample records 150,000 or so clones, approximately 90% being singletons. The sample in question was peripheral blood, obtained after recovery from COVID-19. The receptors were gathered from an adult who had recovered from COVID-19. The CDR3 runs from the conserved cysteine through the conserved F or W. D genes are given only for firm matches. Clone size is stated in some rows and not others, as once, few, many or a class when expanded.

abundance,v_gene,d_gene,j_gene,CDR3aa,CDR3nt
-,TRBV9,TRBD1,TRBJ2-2,CASSPTGADTGELFF,TGTGCCAGCAGCCCCACAGGGGCGGACACCGGGGAGCTGTTTTTT
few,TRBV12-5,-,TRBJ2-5,CASARDVGPQETQYF,TGTGCTAGTGCCCGGGACGTAGGGCCCCAAGAGACCCAGTACTTC
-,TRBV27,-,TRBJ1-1,CASRKGVLNTEAFF,TGTGCCAGCAGGAAAGGGGTACTGAACACTGAAGCTTTCTTT
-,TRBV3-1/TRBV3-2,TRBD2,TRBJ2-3,CASSPAGITDTQYF,TGTGCCAGCAGCCCAGCGGGGATCACAGATACGCAGTATTTT
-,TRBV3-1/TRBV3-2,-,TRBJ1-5,CASSLKAPGVSGVVHDQPQHF,TGTGCCAGCAGCCTAAAGGCCCCAGGAGTCAGTGGGGTAGTACATGATCAGCCCCAGCATTTT
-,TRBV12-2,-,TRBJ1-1,CASRLVVHETVNTEAFF,TGTGCAAGTCGCTTAGTTGTACACGAGACCGTGAACACTGAAGCTTTCTTT
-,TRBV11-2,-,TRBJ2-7,CATRTASDEQYF,TGTGCCACCCGGACTGCTAGCGACGAGCAGTACTTC
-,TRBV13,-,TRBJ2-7,CASSLGPRLSYEQYF,TGTGCCAGCAGCTTAGGTCCCAGGTTATCCTACGAGCAGTACTTC
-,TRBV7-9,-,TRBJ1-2,CASSPDNYGYTF,TGTGCCAGCAGCCCCGACAACTATGGCTACACCTTC
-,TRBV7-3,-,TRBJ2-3,CASSPTSTDTQYF,TGTGCCAGCAGCCCAACCAGCACAGATACGCAGTATTTT
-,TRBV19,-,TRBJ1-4,CASSTSGRVRLTNEKLFF,TGTGCCAGTAGTACCTCCGGGAGGGTTCGATTAACTAATGAAAAACTGTTTTTT
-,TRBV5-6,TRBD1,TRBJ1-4,CASSLSGGVREKLFF,TGTGCCAGCAGCTTATCAGGGGGCGTACGGGAAAAACTGTTTTTT
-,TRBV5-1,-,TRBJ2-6,CASSLGQTPGANVLTF,TGCGCCAGCAGCTTAGGACAGACTCCTGGGGCCAACGTCCTGACTTTC
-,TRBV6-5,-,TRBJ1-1,CASSFGGGDTEAFF,TGTGCCAGCAGTTTCGGGGGCGGGGACACTGAAGCTTTCTTT
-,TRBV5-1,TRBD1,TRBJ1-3,CASSLEGQGNTIYF,TGCGCCAGCAGCTTGGAGGGACAGGGAAACACCATATATTTT
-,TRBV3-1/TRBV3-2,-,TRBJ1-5,CASSLRYGNQPQHF,TGTGCCAGCAGCCTCCGGTACGGCAATCAGCCCCAGCATTTT
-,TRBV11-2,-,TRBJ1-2,CASSFPGFLSYTF,TGTGCCAGCAGCTTCCCCGGGTTCCTTAGCTACACCTTC
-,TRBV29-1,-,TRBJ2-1,CSVETGGEQFF,TGCAGCGTTGAAACAGGCGGGGAGCAGTTCTTC
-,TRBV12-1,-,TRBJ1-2,CASSHRGYTF,TGTGCCAGCAGCCACCGGGGCTACACCTTC
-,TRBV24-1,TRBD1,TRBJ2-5,CATSDLLTGTGKETQYF,TGTGCCACCAGTGATTTGCTTACCGGGACAGGGAAAGAGACCCAGTACTTC
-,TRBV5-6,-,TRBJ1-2,CASSLDGVEYGYTF,TGTGCCAGCAGCTTGGATGGGGTAGAGTATGGCTACACCTTC
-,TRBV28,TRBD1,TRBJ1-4,CASSSGQGGGEKLFF,TGTGCCAGCAGTTCGGGACAGGGCGGGGGTGAAAAACTGTTTTTT
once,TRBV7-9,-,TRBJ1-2,CASSLDARGAYGYTF,TGTGCCAGCAGCTTAGATGCCAGGGGCGCTTATGGCTACACCTTC
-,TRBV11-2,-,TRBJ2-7,CASSLGLTSYEQYF,TGTGCCAGCAGCTTGGGACTGACCTCCTACGAGCAGTACTTC
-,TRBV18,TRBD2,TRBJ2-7,CASSPRLAGGSYEQYF,TGTGCCAGCTCACCAAGACTAGCGGGAGGCTCATACGAGCAGTACTTC
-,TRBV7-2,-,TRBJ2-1,CASSLAGGLYNEQFF,TGTGCCAGCAGCTTAGCGGGGGGGCTCTACAATGAGCAGTTCTTC
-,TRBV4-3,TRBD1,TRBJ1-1,CASSRAGGTEAFF,TGCGCCAGCAGCCGAGCAGGGGGCACTGAAGCTTTCTTT
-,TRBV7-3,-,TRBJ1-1,CASSMYREGTEAFF,TGTGCCAGCAGCATGTACAGGGAGGGCACTGAAGCTTTCTTT
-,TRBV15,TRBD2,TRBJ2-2,CATSRELLAVNTGELFF,TGTGCCACCAGCAGAGAACTACTAGCGGTGAACACCGGGGAGCTGTTTTTT
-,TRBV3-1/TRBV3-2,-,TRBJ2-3,CASSFDRAGTDTQYF,TGTGCCAGCAGCTTTGATAGGGCCGGGACAGATACGCAGTATTTT
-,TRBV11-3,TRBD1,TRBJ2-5,CASSSRQGEETQYF,TGTGCCAGCAGCTCAAGACAGGGAGAAGAGACCCAGTACTTC
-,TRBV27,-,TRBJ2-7,CASRRTNKYEQYF,TGTGCCAGCAGACGGACAAACAAATACGAGCAGTACTTC
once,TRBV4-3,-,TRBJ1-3,CASSQDIRTEMGNTIYF,TGCGCCAGCAGCCAAGATATAAGGACAGAGATGGGAAACACCATATATTTT
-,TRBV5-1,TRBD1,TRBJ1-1,CASAKTGTANTEAFF,TGCGCCAGCGCAAAAACCGGGACAGCGAACACTGAAGCTTTCTTT
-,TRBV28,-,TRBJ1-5,CASTDGNQPQHF,TGTGCCAGCACGGACGGCAATCAGCCCCAGCATTTT
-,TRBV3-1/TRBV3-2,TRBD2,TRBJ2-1,CASSHWRGDRSGNEQFF,TGTGCCAGCAGCCACTGGCGGGGGGACCGGTCGGGCAATGAGCAGTTCTTC
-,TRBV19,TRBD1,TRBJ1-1,CASIAKDRVFTEAFF,TGTGCCAGTATCGCGAAGGACAGGGTATTCACTGAAGCTTTCTTT
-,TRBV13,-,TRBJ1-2,CASSAGLDGYTF,TGTGCCAGCAGCGCAGGGCTGGATGGCTACACCTTC
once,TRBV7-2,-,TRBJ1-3,CASSSGWTNAGNTIYF,TGTGCCAGCAGCTCCGGATGGACAAACGCTGGAAACACCATATATTTT
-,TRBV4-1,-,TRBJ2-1,CASSQVWGRGSYNEQFF,TGCGCCAGCAGCCAAGTGTGGGGGCGCGGGTCCTACAATGAGCAGTTCTTC
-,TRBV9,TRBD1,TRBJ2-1,CASSDPRQGIYNEQFF,TGTGCCAGCAGCGACCCCAGACAGGGTATCTACAATGAGCAGTTCTTC
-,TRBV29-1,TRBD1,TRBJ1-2,CSVEGGPGQGARGYTF,TGCAGCGTTGAAGGCGGCCCGGGACAGGGGGCGAGGGGCTACACCTTC
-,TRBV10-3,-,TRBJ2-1,CALGPDTVGGEQFF,TGTGCCTTAGGGCCGGACACCGTGGGGGGTGAGCAGTTCTTC
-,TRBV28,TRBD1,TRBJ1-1,CASSLITTGGMNTEAFF,TGTGCCAGCAGTTTAATTACCACAGGGGGGATGAACACTGAAGCTTTCTTT
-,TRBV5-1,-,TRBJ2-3,CASSLRGAGTDTQYF,TGCGCCAGCAGCTTGCGGGGGGCGGGCACAGATACGCAGTATTTT
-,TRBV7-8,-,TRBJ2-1,CASSFNHIAQGSWNEQFF,TGTGCCAGCAGCTTTAACCACATTGCACAGGGCTCCTGGAATGAGCAGTTCTTC